Described below is a single T cell receptor (beta chain) sequence and its context. No antigen is known for it. The sample comes from a study of T cell responses to AZD1222 COVID-19 vaccine. TCRdb's copy holds only in-frame clones and misses some; the assay was immunoSEQ multiplex PCR. This sample yields 50,000 to 70,000 clones, of which 75% to 90% are seen a single time; around 20% belongs to the top ten. General study points: Researchers report vaccine-associated CD4 TCRs spanning spike, with dominance at 160-218 and 743-854. No repertoire was sampled before or during the peak T cell response, only after it. Nearly half of the spike-specific TCRs reportedly recognize variant regions that carry no mutations.

The V end was cut by 3 bases, the J end by 5 bases, with 13 bases between. Germline V gene lookup returns CDR1 DFQATT and CDR2 SNEGSKA (reference sequence). This CDR3 has 14 amino acids. The TCR sequence derives from an adult in good health. This chain connects TRBV20-1 to TRBJ1-4, with D perhaps matching TRBD1 (5 bases). This specimen was peripheral blood, taken on day 0 of MenACWY control vaccination. CDR3 protein: CSASDGHKNEKLFF. CDR3 sequence (DNA): TGCAGTGCTAGTGACGGACACAAGAATGAAAAACTGTTTTTT.